Listed below are T cell receptor beta chains from one sample, sequenced in a study of blood T cells in healthy people across ages. MiXCR, run by TCRdb on the 5' RACE reads, gives a single entry per CDR3 protein. The data contain some 900,000 distinct CDR3 sequences, roughly 48% of them singletons. The sequenced material came from blood. The receptor source for this set is a man aged 25 to 40 in good health. CDR3s include the opening cysteine and the closing phenylalanine or tryptophan. A D gene is named only where the DNA matches it firmly. Size tells how often a clone was seen (once, few, many) or the class of an expanded clone, and some rows leave it out.

abundance	v_gene	j_gene	d_gene	CDR3aa	CDR3nt
many	TRBV7-2	TRBJ1-2	NA	CASSLAMGGAGYGYTF	TGTGCCAGCAGCTTAGCAATGGGGGGCGCGGGGTATGGCTACACCTTC
NA	TRBV30	TRBJ2-1	NA	CAWSLGSHEQFF	TGTGCCTGGAGTTTGGGGTCCCATGAGCAGTTCTTC
NA	TRBV6-5	TRBJ2-3	NA	CASSYSTTATDTQYF	TGTGCCAGCAGTTACTCGACGACAGCCACAGATACGCAGTATTTT
NA	TRBV13	TRBJ2-7	NA	CASSLREGARLEEAQYF	TGTGCCAGCAGCTTACGGGAGGGGGCGCGTCTTGAAGAGGCCCAGTACTTC
NA	TRBV5-1	TRBJ2-1	NA	CASSLMPTIPYNEQFF	TGCGCCAGCAGCTTGATGCCCACCATCCCCTACAATGAGCAGTTCTTC
few	TRBV28	TRBJ2-7	NA	CASNPGIYEQYF	TGTGCCAGCAATCCAGGGATCTACGAGCAGTACTTC
NA	TRBV29-1	TRBJ2-7	TRBD2	CSVEGSGGAEQYF	TGCAGCGTTGAAGGCAGCGGGGGGGCCGAGCAGTACTTC
NA	TRBV5-6	TRBJ2-7	TRBD1	CASSFGTGKIDEQYF	TGTGCCAGCAGCTTCGGGACAGGGAAAATCGACGAGCAGTACTTC
NA	TRBV4-3	TRBJ2-5	TRBD1	CASSQSPDGKGGNEQYF	TGCGCCAGCAGCCAGTCACCAGACGGGAAAGGGGGCAATGAGCAGTACTTC
NA	TRBV24-1	TRBJ1-2	NA	CATEGQDTGYTF	TGTGCCACCGAGGGCCAGGATACTGGCTACACCTTC
NA	TRBV28	TRBJ2-1	TRBD1	CASSLLGTGTGEQFF	TGTGCCAGCAGTTTACTCGGAACCGGGACAGGGGAGCAGTTCTTC
many	TRBV3-1	TRBJ2-7	NA	CASSHGSYEQYF	TGTGCCAGCAGCCATGGGTCCTACGAGCAGTACTTC
NA	TRBV29-1	TRBJ2-1	NA	CSVPDKYNEQFF	TGCAGCGTTCCCGACAAGTACAATGAGCAGTTCTTC
few	TRBV29-1	TRBJ2-3	NA	CSVQLGPDTQYF	TGCAGCGTTCAATTGGGGCCAGATACGCAGTATTTT
NA	TRBV15	TRBJ2-3	TRBD1	CATSVDRYGSQPQYF	TGTGCCACCAGCGTGGACAGGTATGGAAGTCAGCCCCAGTATTTT
few	TRBV7-2	TRBJ1-5	TRBD1	CASSPRGTVYNQPQHF	TGTGCCAGCAGCCCGCGGGGGACAGTCTACAATCAGCCCCAGCATTTT
NA	TRBV6-5	TRBJ2-2	NA	CASSYGVMNTGELFF	TGTGCCAGCAGTTACGGAGTCATGAACACCGGGGAGCTGTTTTTT
NA	TRBV4-2	TRBJ2-2	NA	CASSRSVGYTGELFF	TGTGCCAGCAGCCGCTCAGTGGGTTACACCGGGGAGCTGTTTTTT
few	TRBV28	TRBJ2-7	NA	CASSLIGYGEQYF	TGTGCCAGCAGTTTAATAGGGTACGGTGAGCAGTACTTC
NA	TRBV25-1	TRBJ1-2	NA	CASSEDGRGDGYTF	TGTGCCAGCAGTGAAGACGGCAGGGGAGATGGCTACACCTTC
few	TRBV12-3/TRBV12-4	TRBJ1-1	TRBD1	CASSYGTGGGTEAFF	TGTGCCAGCAGTTACGGGACAGGGGGTGGAACTGAAGCTTTCTTT
NA	TRBV25-1	TRBJ2-5	NA	CASSFAGGWETQYF	TGTGCCAGCAGTTTCGCAGGGGGGTGGGAGACCCAGTACTTC
NA	TRBV7-9	TRBJ2-1	TRBD2	CASSSWTSGVYNEQFF	TGTGCCAGCAGCTCCTGGACTAGCGGGGTCTACAATGAGCAGTTCTTC
NA	TRBV12-3/TRBV12-4	TRBJ2-7	NA	CASSIAPGYEQYF	TGTGCCAGCAGTATAGCCCCGGGGTACGAGCAGTACTTC
NA	TRBV3-1	TRBJ2-7	TRBD2	CATWASGGSKRGAQYF	TGTGCCACCTGGGCTAGCGGGGGGTCCAAGAGAGGGGCCCAGTACTTC
NA	TRBV28	TRBJ1-6	NA	CASSLNQGTPLHF	TGTGCCAGCAGTTTAAATCAAGGGACACCCCTCCACTTT
NA	TRBV9	TRBJ2-1	TRBD2	CASSVGSGGFSYNEQFF	TGTGCCAGCAGCGTCGGTAGCGGGGGGTTCTCCTACAATGAGCAGTTCTTC
NA	TRBV12-5	TRBJ2-3	NA	CASGLVFARGGITGTQYF	TGTGCTAGTGGTTTGGTATTCGCCAGGGGCGGCATCACTGGTACGCAGTATTTT
NA	TRBV29-1	TRBJ2-7	NA	CSVGYPTVYEQYF	TGCAGCGTTGGCTACCCGACCGTCTACGAGCAGTACTTC
NA	TRBV5-1	TRBJ1-6	NA	CASSLESRTANNSPLHF	TGCGCCAGCAGCTTGGAGTCGAGGACGGCGAATAATTCACCCCTCCACTTT
NA	TRBV7-6	TRBJ2-3	NA	CASSPGPGAGTDTQYF	TGTGCCAGCAGCCCCGGCCCAGGGGCCGGCACAGATACGCAGTATTTT
NA	TRBV20-1	TRBJ2-7	NA	CSARPTGMSYEQYF	TGCAGTGCTAGGCCGACAGGAATGAGCTACGAGCAGTACTTC
few	TRBV4-3	TRBJ2-3	TRBD2	CASSQDLLASGGAMDTQYF	TGCGCCAGCAGCCAAGATTTATTGGCTAGCGGGGGGGCAATGGATACGCAGTATTTT
NA	TRBV2	TRBJ2-3	NA	CASSDSSVGTDTQYF	TGTGCCAGCAGTGATTCTAGCGTCGGCACAGATACGCAGTATTTT
NA	TRBV7-9	TRBJ2-4	NA	CASSFGGYDNIQYF	TGTGCCAGCAGCTTTGGGGGTTATGACAACATTCAGTACTTC
NA	TRBV28	TRBJ1-2	NA	CASCPPQGLNYGYTF	TGTGCCAGCTGTCCCCCCCAGGGCCTCAACTATGGCTACACCTTC
many	TRBV12-3/TRBV12-4	TRBJ2-7	NA	CASSFQPTYEQYF	TGTGCCAGCAGTTTTCAACCTACCTACGAGCAGTACTTC
few	TRBV9	TRBJ2-3	NA	CASSLGRQDTQYF	TGTGCCAGCAGCCTGGGACGCCAGGATACGCAGTATTTT
NA	TRBV12-3/TRBV12-4	TRBJ2-7	NA	CASSSAAAGFREQYF	TGTGCCAGCAGTTCTGCCGCTGCTGGATTTCGCGAGCAGTACTTC
NA	TRBV3-1	TRBJ2-6	NA	CASSQGSSSRRVRSGANVLTF	TGTGCCAGCAGCCAAGGATCGTCTAGTAGGCGGGTCCGCTCTGGGGCCAACGTCCTGACTTTC
NA	TRBV20-1	TRBJ2-1	NA	CSARGTWGGVSEQFF	TGCAGTGCTAGAGGGACTTGGGGTGGGGTGAGTGAGCAGTTCTTC